This TCR beta chain is from a study of T cells in Graves' hyperthyroidism and ophthalmopathy. Study-level points and caveats: Ophthalmopathy, which appeared later, was predicted by the model a median approximately six months before onset.

The CDR3 regions of TCR beta were amplified from RNA transcripts. HTBI primers were the set used in a first-round RT-PCR of the TCR CDR3. A single record per CDR3 protein comes from TCRdb applying MiXCR to the multiplex PCR reads. Altogether 250,000 to 350,000 distinct CDR3 sequences are present, about 20% being singletons, with the ten largest covering about 60%. This clonotype was found many times. Antigen specificity is unknown. This CDR3 spans 14 amino acids. Losses at the gene ends were 2 bases for V and 6 bases for J; bases not matched to a gene: 3. Per the germline V gene, CDR1 is LGHDT and CDR2 is YNNKEL (reference sequence). Exclusion followed for patients with uncontrolled infection, other autoimmune disease, pregnancy or lactation.

This sequence was found in a man aged 25-40 years with Graves' ophthalmopathy. The J gene is TRBJ1-5, the V gene TRBV3-1; 8 bases fit TRBD1. The sequencing sample was made of blood. The CDR3 is CASSQRTGLQPQHF. The DNA of the CDR3 is TGTGCCAGCAGCCAACGGACAGGGCTTCAGCCCCAGCATTTT.